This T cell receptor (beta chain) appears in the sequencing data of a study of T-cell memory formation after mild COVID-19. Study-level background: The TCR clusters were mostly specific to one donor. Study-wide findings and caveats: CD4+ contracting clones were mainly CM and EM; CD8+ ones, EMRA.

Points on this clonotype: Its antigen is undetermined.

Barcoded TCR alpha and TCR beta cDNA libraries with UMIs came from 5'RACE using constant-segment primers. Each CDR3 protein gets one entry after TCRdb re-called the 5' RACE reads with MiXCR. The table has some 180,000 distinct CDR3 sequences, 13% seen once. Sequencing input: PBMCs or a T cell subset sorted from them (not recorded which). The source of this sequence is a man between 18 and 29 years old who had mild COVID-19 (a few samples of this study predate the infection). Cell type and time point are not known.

For the CDR3, the DNA is TGTGCCACCAGTCTATCCCGCACCGGGGAGCTGTTTTTT. Amino acid sequence: CATSLSRTGELFF. The genes are TRBV24-1 and TRBJ2-2, with D unresolved. Germline V gene lookup returns CDR1 KGHDR and CDR2 SFDVKD. The length of the CDR3 is 13 residues. The V and J ends lost 6 bases and 4 bases respectively, with 8 bases between them.